This record looks at one T cell receptor beta chain sequence and its context. Its target is unknown. This entry belongs to a study of OX40 agonist ivuxolimab in advanced cancers. For the study at large: Checkpoint inhibitors had been given previously to about 38% of patients.

Measured with immunoSEQ multiplex PCR; TCRdb has only the in-frame clones, and not every one. The table records 75,000 to 95,000 clones, around 89% of them present only once. This CDR3 contains 19 residues. Germline V CDR1 and CDR2: SGHTA, FQGTGA. The trim removed 1 base at V and 0 bases at J, leaving 10 bases unmatched. Study-level results: Doses of 0.1 to 3.0 mg/kg were accompanied by clonal expansion of CD4+ and CD8+ blood T cells by week 6.

The chain links TRBV7-3 to TRBJ2-3, with 10 nucleotides matching TRBD2. This sequence originates from an adult with an advanced solid tumor such as melanoma, head and neck, liver or kidney cancer. Sequenced here: CD4+ or CD8+ T cells sorted from blood, sampled in a trial of the OX40 agonist ivuxolimab. The CDR3 is CASSLRGSSGRSSTDTQYF. The CDR3 coding sequence is TGTGCCAGCAGCTTAAGGGGGAGTAGCGGGAGGTCTAGCACAGATACGCAGTATTTT.